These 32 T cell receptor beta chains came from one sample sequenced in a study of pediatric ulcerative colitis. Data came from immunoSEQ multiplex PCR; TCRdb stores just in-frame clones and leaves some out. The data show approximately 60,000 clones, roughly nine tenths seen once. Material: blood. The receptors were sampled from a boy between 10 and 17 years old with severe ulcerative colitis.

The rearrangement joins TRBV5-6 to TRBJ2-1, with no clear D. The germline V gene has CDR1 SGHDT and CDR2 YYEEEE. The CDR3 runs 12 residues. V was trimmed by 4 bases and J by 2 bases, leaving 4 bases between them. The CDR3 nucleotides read TGTGCCAGCAGCAACACCTACAATGAGCAGTTCTTC. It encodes CASSNTYNEQFF.

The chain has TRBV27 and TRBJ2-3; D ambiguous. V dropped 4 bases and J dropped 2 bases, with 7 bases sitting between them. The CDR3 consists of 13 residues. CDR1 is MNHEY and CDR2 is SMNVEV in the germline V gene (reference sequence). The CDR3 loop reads CASSSRITDTQYF. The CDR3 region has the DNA TGTGCCAGCAGTTCCCGGATCACAGATACGCAGTATTTT.

CDR3 sequence (DNA): TGTGCCAGCAGCCCCCCTGATGAATGGGTCGGGGGTGGCTACACCTTC. This gives the protein CASSPPDEWVGGGYTF. The rearrangement joins TRBV7-9 to TRBJ1-2; weak D call: TRBD1 (5 bases). This CDR3 is built from 16 residues. Trimming cost V 5 bases and J 7 bases, with 23 bases left between them. The V gene's germline CDR1 is SEHNR and CDR2 FQNEAQ (reference sequence). Full variable domain (outside the CDR3, taken from reference TRBV7-9 and TRBJ1-2): DTGVSQNPRHKITKRGQNVTFRCDPISEHNRLYWYRQTLGQGPEFLTYFQNEAQLEKSRLLSDRFSAERPKGSFSTLEIQRTEQGDSAMYLCASSPPDEWVGGGYTFGSGTRLTVV.

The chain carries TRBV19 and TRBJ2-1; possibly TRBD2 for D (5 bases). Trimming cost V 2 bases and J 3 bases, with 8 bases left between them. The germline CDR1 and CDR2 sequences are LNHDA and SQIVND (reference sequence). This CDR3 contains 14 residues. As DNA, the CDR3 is TGTGCCAGTAGTATAAGCGGTCTCTACAATGAGCAGTTCTTC. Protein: CASSISGLYNEQFF.

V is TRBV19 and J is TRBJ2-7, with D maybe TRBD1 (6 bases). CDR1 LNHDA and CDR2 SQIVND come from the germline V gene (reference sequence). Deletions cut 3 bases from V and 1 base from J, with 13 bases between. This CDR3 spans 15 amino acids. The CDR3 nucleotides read TGTGCCAGTAGTATCCAACTAGACAGGTCCTACGAGCAGTACTTC. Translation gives CASSIQLDRSYEQYF.

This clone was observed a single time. This CDR3 is CATSREFRDSYEQYF. Written as DNA, the CDR3 is TGTGCCACCAGCAGAGAATTCCGGGACTCCTACGAGCAGTACTTC. The V call is TRBV15, the J call TRBJ2-7; possible D gene TRBD2, 5 bases. Between the trimmed V and J ends, which lost 0 bases and 0 bases, there was a span of 9 bases. The CDR3 is 15 residues long. The germline V gene has CDR1 LNHNV and CDR2 YYDKDF (reference sequence).

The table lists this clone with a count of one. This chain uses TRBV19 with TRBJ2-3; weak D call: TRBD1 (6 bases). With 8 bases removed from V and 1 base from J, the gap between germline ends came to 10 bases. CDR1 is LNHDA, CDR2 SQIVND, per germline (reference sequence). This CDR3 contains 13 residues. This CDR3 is CASLGAGTDTQYF. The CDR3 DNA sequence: TGTGCCAGTCTGGGGGCCGGCACAGATACGCAGTATTTT.

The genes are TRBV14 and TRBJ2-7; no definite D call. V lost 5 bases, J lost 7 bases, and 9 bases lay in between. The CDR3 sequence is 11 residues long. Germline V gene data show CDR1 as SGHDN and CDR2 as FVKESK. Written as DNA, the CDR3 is TGTGCCAGCAGCTCAAGTCGGGAGCAGTACTTC. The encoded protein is CASSSSREQYF.

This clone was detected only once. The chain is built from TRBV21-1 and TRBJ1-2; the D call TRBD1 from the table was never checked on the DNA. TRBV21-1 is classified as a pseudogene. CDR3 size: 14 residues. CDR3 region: CASSKNFGPNGYTF. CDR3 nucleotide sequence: TGTGCCAGCAGCAAAAACTTTGGGCCCAATGGCTACACCTTC.

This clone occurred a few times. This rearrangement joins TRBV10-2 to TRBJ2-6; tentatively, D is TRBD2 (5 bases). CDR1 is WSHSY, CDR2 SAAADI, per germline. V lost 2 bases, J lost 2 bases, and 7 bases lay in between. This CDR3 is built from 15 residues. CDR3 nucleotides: TGCGCCAGCAGTGAGCTGGGAGCTGGGGCCAACGTCCTGACTTTC. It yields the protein CASSELGAGANVLTF.

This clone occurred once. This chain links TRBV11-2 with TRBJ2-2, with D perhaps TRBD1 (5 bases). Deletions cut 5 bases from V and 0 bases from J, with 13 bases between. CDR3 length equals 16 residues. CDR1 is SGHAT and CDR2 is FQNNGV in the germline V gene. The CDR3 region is CASSLSGWANTGELFF. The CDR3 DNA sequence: TGTGCCAGCAGCCTCTCAGGGTGGGCGAACACCGGGGAGCTGTTTTTT.

CDR3 nucleotides: TGTGCCAGCAGAGCGGGAGGGGGAGAGACCCAGTACTTC. It codes for CASRAGGGETQYF. The V call is TRBV2, the J call TRBJ2-5, with TRBD2 matching over 10 bases. Germline lookup yields CDR1 SNHLY and CDR2 FYNNEI. Trimming at V came to 6 bases and at J to 4 bases, leaving 2 bases not matched to a gene. The CDR3 length is 13 residues. Complete variable domain (other parts from reference TRBV2 and TRBJ2-5): EPEVTQTPSHQVTQMGQEVILRCVPISNHLYFYWYRQILGQKVEFLVSFYNNEISEKSEIFDDQFSVERPDGSNFTLKIRSTKLEDSAMYFCASRAGGGETQYFGPGTRLLVL.

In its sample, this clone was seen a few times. CDR3 amino acids: CASRGRGLAGGVEQYF. CDR3 bases: TGTGCCAGCCGGGGCCGAGGACTAGCGGGAGGGGTCGAGCAGTACTTC. The J gene is TRBJ2-7, the V gene TRBV7-9; TRBD2 matches 15 bases. The CDR3 covers 16 residues. J lost 6 bases, V lost 8 bases, and 11 bases had no gene match. Per germline, CDR1 SEHNR and CDR2 FQNEAQ (reference sequence).

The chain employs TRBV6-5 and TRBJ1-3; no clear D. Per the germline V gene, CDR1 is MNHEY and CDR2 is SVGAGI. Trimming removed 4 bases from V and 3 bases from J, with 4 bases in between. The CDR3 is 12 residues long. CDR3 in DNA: TGTGCCAGCAGTTCGATTGGAAACACCATATATTTT. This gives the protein CASSSIGNTIYF.

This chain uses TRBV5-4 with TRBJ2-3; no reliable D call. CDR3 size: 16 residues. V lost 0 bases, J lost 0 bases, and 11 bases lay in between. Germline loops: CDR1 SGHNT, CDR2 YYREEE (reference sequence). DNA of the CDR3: TGTGCCAGCAGCTTGGTAGGGCTTACTAGCACAGATACGCAGTATTTT. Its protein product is CASSLVGLTSTDTQYF.

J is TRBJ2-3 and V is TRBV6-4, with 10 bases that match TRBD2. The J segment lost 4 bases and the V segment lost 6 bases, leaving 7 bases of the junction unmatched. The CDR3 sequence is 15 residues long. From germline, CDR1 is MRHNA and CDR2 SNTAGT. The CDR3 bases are TGTGCCAGCAGCCCGACTAGCGGGCAAGCAGATACGCAGTATTTT. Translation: CASSPTSGQADTQYF.

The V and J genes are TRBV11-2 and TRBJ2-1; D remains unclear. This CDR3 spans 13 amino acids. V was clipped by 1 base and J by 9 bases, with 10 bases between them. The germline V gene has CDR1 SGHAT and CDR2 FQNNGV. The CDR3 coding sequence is TGTGCCAGCAGCTTAGGAACCGTCGGTGAGCAGTTCTTC. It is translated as CASSLGTVGEQFF.

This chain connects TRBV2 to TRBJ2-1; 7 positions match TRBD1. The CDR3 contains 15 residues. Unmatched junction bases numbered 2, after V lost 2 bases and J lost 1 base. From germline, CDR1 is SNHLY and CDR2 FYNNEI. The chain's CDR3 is CASSERQGSYNEQFF. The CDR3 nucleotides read TGTGCCAGCAGTGAACGACAGGGTTCCTACAATGAGCAGTTCTTC.

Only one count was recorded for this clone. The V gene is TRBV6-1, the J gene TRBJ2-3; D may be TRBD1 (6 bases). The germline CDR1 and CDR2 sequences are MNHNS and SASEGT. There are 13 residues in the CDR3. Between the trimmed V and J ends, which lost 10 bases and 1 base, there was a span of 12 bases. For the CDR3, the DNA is TGTGCCATCAAGGGGGTAGGCACAGATACGCAGTATTTT. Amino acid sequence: CAIKGVGTDTQYF.

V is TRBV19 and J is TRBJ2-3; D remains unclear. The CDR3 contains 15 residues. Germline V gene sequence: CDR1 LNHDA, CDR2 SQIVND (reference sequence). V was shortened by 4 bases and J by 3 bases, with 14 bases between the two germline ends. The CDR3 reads CASSTLGVETDTQYF. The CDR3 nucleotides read TGTGCCAGTAGTACCCTTGGTGTGGAGACAGATACGCAGTATTTT.

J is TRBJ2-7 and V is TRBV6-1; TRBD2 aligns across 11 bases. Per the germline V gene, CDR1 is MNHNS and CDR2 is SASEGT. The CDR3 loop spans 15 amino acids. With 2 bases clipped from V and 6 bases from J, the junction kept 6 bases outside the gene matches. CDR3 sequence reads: CASSELAGGPSEQYF. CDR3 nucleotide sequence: TGTGCCAGCAGTGAACTAGCGGGAGGCCCCTCCGAGCAGTACTTC.

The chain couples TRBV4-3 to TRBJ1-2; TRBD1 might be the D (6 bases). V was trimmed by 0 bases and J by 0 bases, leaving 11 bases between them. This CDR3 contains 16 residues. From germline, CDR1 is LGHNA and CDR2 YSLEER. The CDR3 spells CASSQDRGVTNYGYTF. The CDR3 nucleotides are TGCGCCAGCAGCCAAGATAGGGGGGTAACTAACTATGGCTACACCTTC.

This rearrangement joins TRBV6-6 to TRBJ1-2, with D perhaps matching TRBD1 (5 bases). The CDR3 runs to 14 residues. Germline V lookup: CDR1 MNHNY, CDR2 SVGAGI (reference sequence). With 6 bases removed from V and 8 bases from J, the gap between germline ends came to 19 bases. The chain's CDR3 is CASRTLSGTWGYTF. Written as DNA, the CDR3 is TGTGCCAGCAGAACTCTCAGCGGGACTTGGGGCTACACCTTC.

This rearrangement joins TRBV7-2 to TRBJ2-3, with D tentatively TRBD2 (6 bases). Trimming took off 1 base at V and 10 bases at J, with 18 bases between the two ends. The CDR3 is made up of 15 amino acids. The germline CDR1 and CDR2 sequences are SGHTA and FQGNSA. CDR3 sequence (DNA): TGTGCCAGCAGCTTAGGGGCCCCGGGGGAACTGCCGCAGTATTTT. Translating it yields CASSLGAPGELPQYF.

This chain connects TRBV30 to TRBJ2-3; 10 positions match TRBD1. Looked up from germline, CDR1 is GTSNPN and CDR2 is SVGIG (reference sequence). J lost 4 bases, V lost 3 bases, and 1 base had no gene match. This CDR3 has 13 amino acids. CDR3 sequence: CAWRTGGADTQYF. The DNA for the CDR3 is TGTGCCTGGAGGACAGGGGGCGCAGATACGCAGTATTTT.

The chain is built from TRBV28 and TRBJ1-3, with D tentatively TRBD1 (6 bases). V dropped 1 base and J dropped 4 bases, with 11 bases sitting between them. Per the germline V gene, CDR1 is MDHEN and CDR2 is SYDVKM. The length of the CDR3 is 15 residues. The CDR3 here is CASSLYPGTGNTIYF. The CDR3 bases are TGTGCCAGCAGTTTATACCCCGGGACAGGAAACACCATATATTTT.

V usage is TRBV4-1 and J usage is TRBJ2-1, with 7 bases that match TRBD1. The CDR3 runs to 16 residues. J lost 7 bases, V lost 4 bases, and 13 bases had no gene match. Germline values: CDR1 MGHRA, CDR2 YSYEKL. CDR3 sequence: CASSPMTGMAPNEQFF. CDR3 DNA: TGCGCCAGCAGCCCCATGACAGGGATGGCCCCGAATGAGCAGTTCTTC.

The CDR3 is CASSIQGGQETQYF. In DNA, the CDR3 is TGTGCCAGTAGTATCCAGGGTGGACAAGAGACCCAGTACTTC. The rearrangement joins TRBV19 to TRBJ2-5; the D gene is possibly TRBD1 (5 bases). This CDR3 is 14 amino acids long. From germline, CDR1 is LNHDA and CDR2 SQIVND (reference sequence). The V gene lost 3 bases and the J gene lost 2 bases, with 10 bases spanning the gap.

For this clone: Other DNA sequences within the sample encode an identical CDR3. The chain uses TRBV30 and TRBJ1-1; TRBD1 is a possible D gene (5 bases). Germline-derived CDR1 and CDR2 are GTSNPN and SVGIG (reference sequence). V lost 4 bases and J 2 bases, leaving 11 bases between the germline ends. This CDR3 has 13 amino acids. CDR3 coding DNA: TGTGCCTGGATGTCGCAGGGAAACACTGAAGCTTTCTTT. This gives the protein CAWMSQGNTEAFF.

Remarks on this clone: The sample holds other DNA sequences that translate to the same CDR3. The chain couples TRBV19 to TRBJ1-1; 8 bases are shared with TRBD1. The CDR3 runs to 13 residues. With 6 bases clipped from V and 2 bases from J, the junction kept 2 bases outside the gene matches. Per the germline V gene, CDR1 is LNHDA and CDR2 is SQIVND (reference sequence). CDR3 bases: TGTGCCAGTAGCACAGGGGGTAACACTGAAGCTTTCTTT. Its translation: CASSTGGNTEAFF.

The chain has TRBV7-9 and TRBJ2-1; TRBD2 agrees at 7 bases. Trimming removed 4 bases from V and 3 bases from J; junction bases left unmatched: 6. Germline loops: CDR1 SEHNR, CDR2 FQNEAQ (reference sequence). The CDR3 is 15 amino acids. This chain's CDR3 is CASSSILAFYNEQFF. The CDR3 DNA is TGTGCCAGCAGCTCTATACTAGCGTTCTACAATGAGCAGTTCTTC.

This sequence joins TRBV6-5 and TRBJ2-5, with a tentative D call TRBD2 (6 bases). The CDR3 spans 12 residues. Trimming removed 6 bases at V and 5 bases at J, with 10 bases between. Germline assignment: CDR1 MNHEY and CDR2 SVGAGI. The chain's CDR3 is CASSPGGETQYF. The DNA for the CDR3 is TGTGCCAGCAGCCCTGGAGGGGAGACCCAGTACTTC.